This TCR beta chain was found in a study of blood T cell repertoires in COVID-19. Study at large: Acute and convalescent COVID-19 specimens originated in the United States, Italy and Spain. Sources were T cells, B-cell-depleted T cells, or PBMCs; the material itself was cDNA or gDNA.

Original handling: Researchers report that nucleated cell counts were estimated from reference gene primer amplification. Using immunoSEQ multiplex PCR, the repertoire was profiled, and TCRdb retains in-frame clones only, with some absent. The V and J calls and clone size come from that table; D and trimming were worked out from the DNA. This table has 150,000 to 200,000 clones, about 89% appearing once. Germline V gene sequence: CDR1 MNHNS, CDR2 SASEGT. This CDR3 comprises 16 residues. Trimming at V came to 0 bases and at J to 4 bases, leaving 6 bases not matched to a gene. The chain carries TRBV6-1 and TRBJ1-2, with 9 bases fitting TRBD1. The sample taken for sequencing was peripheral blood. This clonotype was sampled from a man aged 35 to 55 with active or convalescent COVID-19. The CDR3 DNA is TGTGCCAGCAGTGAAGCGGGGACAGGGCTCCCCTATGGCTACACCTTC. Residues: CASSEAGTGLPYGYTF.